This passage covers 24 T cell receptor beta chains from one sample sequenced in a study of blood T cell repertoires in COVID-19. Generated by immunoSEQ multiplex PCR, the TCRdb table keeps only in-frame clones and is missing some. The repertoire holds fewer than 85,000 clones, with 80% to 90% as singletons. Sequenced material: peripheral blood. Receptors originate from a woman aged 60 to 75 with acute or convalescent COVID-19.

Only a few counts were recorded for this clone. The CDR3 here is CASSYQGTGANVLTF. CDR3 coding DNA: TGTGCCAGCAGCTATCAGGGTACTGGGGCCAACGTCCTGACTTTC. This rearrangement joins TRBV7-9 to TRBJ2-6; possible D gene TRBD1, 5 bases. Trimming pared 4 bases from V and 2 bases from J, leaving 9 bases between. Germline CDR1 is SEHNR and CDR2 is FQNEAQ (reference sequence). CDR3 length: 15 residues.

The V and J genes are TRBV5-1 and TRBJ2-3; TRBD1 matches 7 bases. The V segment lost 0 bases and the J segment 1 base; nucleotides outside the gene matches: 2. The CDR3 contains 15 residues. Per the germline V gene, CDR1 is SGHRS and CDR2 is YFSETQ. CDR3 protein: CASSLDGTGTDTQYF. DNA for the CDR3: TGCGCCAGCAGCTTGGACGGGACAGGCACAGATACGCAGTATTTT.

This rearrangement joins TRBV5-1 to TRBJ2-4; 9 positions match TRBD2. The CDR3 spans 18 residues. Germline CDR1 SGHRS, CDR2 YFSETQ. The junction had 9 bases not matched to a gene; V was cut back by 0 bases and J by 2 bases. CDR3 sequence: CASSLGLAGASSKNIQYF. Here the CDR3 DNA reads TGCGCCAGCAGCTTGGGATTAGCGGGGGCCTCTTCCAAAAACATTCAGTACTTC.

This CDR3 is CASSHISGGHYEQYF. Written as DNA, the CDR3 is TGTGCCAGCAGCCATATTAGCGGGGGCCATTACGAGCAGTACTTC. This chain uses TRBV3-1 (or the pseudogene TRBV3-2) with TRBJ2-7; 9 bases agree with TRBD2. In germline, CDR1 is LGHDT, CDR2 YNNKEL (reference sequence). With 3 bases clipped from V and 4 bases from J, the junction kept 7 bases outside the gene matches. The CDR3 is made up of 15 amino acids.

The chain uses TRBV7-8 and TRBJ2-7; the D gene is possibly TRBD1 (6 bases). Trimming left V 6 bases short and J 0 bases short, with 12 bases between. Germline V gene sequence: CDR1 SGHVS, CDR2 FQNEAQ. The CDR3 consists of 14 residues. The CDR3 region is CASSSNRDSYEQYF. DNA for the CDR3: TGTGCCAGCAGTTCTAACAGGGACTCCTACGAGCAGTACTTC.

The CDR3 protein is CASSTRTGTYNEQFF. CDR3 nucleotide sequence: TGTGCCAGCAGCACCCGGACAGGAACCTACAATGAGCAGTTCTTC. The rearrangement links TRBV7-8 to TRBJ2-1, with TRBD1 matching 7 bases. Losses at the gene ends were 5 bases for V and 2 bases for J; bases not matched to a gene: 6. The CDR3 is made up of 15 amino acids. Germline V gene lookup returns CDR1 SGHVS and CDR2 FQNEAQ. The complete variable domain, with remaining parts taken from reference TRBV7-8 and TRBJ2-1, reads GAGVSQSPRYKVAKRGQDVALRCDPISGHVSLFWYQQALGQGPEFLTYFQNEAQLDKSGLPSDRFFAERPEGSVSTLKIQRTQQEDSAVYLCASSTRTGTYNEQFFGPGTRLTVL.

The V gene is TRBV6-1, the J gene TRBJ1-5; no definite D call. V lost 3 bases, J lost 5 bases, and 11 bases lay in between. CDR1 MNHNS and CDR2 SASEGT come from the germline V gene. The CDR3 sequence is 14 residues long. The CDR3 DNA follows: TGTGCCAGCAGTGAGCTCGGTAAAGATCAGCCCCAGCATTTT. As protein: CASSELGKDQPQHF.

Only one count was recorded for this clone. The CDR3 DNA sequence: TGTGCCAGCAGCTTAGTAGTACAGGGGCCCAATCAGCCCCAGCATTTT. Translated, it gives CASSLVVQGPNQPQHF. The chain links TRBV7-8 to TRBJ1-5; 7 nucleotides align to TRBD1. CDR1 and CDR2 from the germline V gene are SGHVS and FQNEAQ. V was pared by 1 base and J by 3 bases, with 6 bases of the junction left unmatched. CDR3 length: 16 residues.

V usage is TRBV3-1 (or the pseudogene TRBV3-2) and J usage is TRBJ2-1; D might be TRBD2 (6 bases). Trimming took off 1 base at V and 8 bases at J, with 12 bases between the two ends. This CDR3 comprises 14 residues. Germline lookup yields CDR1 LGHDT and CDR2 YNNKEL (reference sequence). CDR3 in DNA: TGTGCCAGCAGCCAAGTTCTAGCTAGCGATGAGCAGTTCTTC. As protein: CASSQVLASDEQFF.

The CDR3 bases are TGCGCCAGCAGCTTGACAGGAGCCAAAAACATTCAGTACTTC. Amino acid sequence: CASSLTGAKNIQYF. The J gene is TRBJ2-4, the V gene TRBV5-1; D may be TRBD1 (5 bases). The CDR3 loop spans 14 amino acids. Trimming took off 1 base at V and 0 bases at J, with 5 bases between the two ends. In germline, CDR1 is SGHRS, CDR2 YFSETQ.

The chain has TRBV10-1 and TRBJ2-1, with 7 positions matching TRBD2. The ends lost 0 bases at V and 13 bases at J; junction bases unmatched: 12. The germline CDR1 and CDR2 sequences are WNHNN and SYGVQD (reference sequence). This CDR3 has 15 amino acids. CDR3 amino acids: CASSESLGSGKQQFF. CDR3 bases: TGCGCCAGCAGTGAGTCCCTGGGAAGCGGGAAACAACAGTTCTTC.

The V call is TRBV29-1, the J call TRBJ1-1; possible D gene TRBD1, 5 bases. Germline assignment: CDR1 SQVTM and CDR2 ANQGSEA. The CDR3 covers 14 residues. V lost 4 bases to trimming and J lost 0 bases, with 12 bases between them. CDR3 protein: CSVGTWTMNTEAFF. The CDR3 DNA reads TGCAGCGTTGGGACATGGACCATGAACACTGAAGCTTTCTTT.

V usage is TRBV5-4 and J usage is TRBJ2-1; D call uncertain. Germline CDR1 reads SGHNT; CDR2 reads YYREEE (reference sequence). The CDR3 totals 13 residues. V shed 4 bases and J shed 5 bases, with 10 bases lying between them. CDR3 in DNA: TGTGCCAGCAGCGCCCAGCGAAACAATGAGCAGTTCTTC. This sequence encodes CASSAQRNNEQFF. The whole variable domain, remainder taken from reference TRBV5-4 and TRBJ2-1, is ETGVTQSPTHLIKTRGQQVTLRCSSQSGHNTVSWYQQALGQGPQFIFQYYREEENGRGNFPPRFSGLQFPNYSSELNVNALELDDSALYLCASSAQRNNEQFFGPGTRLTVL.

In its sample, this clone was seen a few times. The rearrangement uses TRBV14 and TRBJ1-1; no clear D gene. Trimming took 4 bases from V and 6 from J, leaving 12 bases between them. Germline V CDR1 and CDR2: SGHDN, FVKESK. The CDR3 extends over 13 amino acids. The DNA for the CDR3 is TGTGCCAGCAGCCCGATAGGAGGATCTGAAGCTTTCTTT. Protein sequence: CASSPIGGSEAFF.

The CDR3 DNA reads as TGTGCCAGCAGCACCCACATCGAACGCTCCTATAATTCACCCCTCCACTTT. It translates to CASSTHIERSYNSPLHF. The genes are TRBV6-4 and TRBJ1-6; D is ambiguous. Trimming stripped 6 bases from V and 0 bases from J, with 15 bases between. The CDR3 spans 17 residues. CDR1 MRHNA and CDR2 SNTAGT come from the germline V gene.

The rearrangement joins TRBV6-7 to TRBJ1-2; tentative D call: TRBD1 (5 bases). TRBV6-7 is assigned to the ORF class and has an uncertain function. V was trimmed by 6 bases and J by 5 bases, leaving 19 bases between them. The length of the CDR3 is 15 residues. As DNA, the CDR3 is TGTGCCAGCAGGGATAAGGGGAAAGACTCGTATGGCTACACCTTC. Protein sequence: CASRDKGKDSYGYTF.

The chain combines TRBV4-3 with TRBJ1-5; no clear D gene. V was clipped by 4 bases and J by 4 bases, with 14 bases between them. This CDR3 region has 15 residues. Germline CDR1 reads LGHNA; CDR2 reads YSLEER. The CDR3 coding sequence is TGCGCCAGCAGCCCTGAGGGTCGGGAAAATCAGCCCCAGCATTTT. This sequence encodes CASSPEGRENQPQHF.

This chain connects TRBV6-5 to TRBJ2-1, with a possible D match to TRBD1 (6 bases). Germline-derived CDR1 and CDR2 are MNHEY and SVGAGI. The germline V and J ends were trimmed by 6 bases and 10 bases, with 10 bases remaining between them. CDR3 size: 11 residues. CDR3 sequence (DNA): TGTGCCAGCAGCCACAGGGAGGAGCAGTTCTTC. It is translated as CASSHREEQFF.

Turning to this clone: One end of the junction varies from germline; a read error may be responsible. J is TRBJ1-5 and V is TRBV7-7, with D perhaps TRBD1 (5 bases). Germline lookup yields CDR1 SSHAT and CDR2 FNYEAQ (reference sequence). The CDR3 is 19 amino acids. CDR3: CASSIRTEGRGNVDQPQHF. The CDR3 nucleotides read TGTGCTAGCAGCATACGTACGGAGGGACGGGGAAATGTGGATCAGCCCCAGCATTTT.

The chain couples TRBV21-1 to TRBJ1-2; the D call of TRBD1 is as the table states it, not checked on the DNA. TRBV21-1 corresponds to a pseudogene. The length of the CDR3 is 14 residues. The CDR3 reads CASSNGQDGYGYTF. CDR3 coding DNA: TGTGCCAGCAGCAACGGACAGGACGGCTATGGCTACACCTTC.

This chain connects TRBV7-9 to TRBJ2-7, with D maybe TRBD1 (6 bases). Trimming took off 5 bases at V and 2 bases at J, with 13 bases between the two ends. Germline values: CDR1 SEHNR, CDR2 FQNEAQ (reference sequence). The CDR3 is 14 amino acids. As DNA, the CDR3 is TGTGCCAGCAGCCTTAGACGGGACACCTACGAGCAGTACTTC. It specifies CASSLRRDTYEQYF.

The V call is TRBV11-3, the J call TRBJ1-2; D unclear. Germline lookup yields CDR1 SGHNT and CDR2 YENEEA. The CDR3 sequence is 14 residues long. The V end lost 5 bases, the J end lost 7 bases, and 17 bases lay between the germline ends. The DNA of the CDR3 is TGTGCCAGCAGCCCCACCGGAGGGTTCGCTGGCTACACCTTC. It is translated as CASSPTGGFAGYTF.

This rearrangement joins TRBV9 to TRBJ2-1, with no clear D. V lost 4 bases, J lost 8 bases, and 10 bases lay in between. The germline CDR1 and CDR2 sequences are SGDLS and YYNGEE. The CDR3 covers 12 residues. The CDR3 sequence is CASSPSFYEQFF. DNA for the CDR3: TGTGCCAGCAGCCCCTCTTTTTATGAGCAGTTCTTC.

CDR3 bases: TGTGCCAGTAGTCCCCAGGGGGGAGTTGGCTACACCTTC. As protein: CASSPQGGVGYTF. This chain uses TRBV19 with TRBJ1-2; TRBD1 aligns across 7 bases. Per the germline V gene, CDR1 is LNHDA and CDR2 is SQIVND (reference sequence). J gave up 7 bases and V 5 bases, and 7 bases lay outside the gene matches. CDR3 length equals 13 residues.